These 13 T cell receptor beta chains were sequenced from one sample in a study of blood T cell repertoires in COVID-19. Sequenced by immunoSEQ multiplex PCR; TCRdb stores in-frame clones only, minus some. The repertoire holds a few hundred thousand clones, with 82% as singletons. The sample comprised peripheral blood. These receptors originate from a woman older than 75 with acute or convalescent COVID-19.

The genes are TRBV11-2 and TRBJ2-1; a weak D match, TRBD1 (5 bases). The V end was cut by 2 bases, the J end by 2 bases, with 7 bases between. This CDR3 has 14 amino acids. CDR1 and CDR2 (germline): SGHAT, FQNNGV. The CDR3 DNA follows: TGTGCCAGCAGCTTATCAGGGCCCTACAATGAGCAGTTCTTC. It codes for CASSLSGPYNEQFF.

This chain connects TRBV7-7 to TRBJ2-2, with no clear D. The V gene lost 2 bases and the J gene lost 5 bases, with 12 bases spanning the gap. From germline, CDR1 is SSHAT and CDR2 FNYEAQ (reference sequence). CDR3 length equals 15 residues. The CDR3 DNA sequence: TGTGCCAGCAGCTTAAGCGAGGCGAGTACCGGGGAGCTGTTTTTT. Translating gives CASSLSEASTGELFF.

The chain links TRBV28 to TRBJ2-7; D unclear. This CDR3 comprises 17 residues. Germline CDR1 is MDHEN and CDR2 is SYDVKM. V gave up 2 bases and J gave up 0 bases, with 17 bases separating them. CDR3 in DNA: TGTGCCAGCAGTTTAATGGCACACAACCTAGGCTCCTACGAGCAGTACTTC. Its protein product is CASSLMAHNLGSYEQYF.

J is TRBJ1-5 and V is TRBV30; the D is unclear. Germline V lookup: CDR1 GTSNPN, CDR2 SVGIG (reference sequence). The ends were cut back, 0 bases at V and 3 bases at J, with 15 bases in the middle. The CDR3 extends over 16 amino acids. The DNA for the CDR3 is TGTGCCTGGAGTGTTCCCCCGGGAATTAACAATCAGCCCCAGCATTTT. This codes for CAWSVPPGINNQPQHF. The variable domain in full, completed from reference TRBV30 and TRBJ1-5, reads SQTIHQWPATLVQPVGSPLSLECTVEGTSNPNLYWYRQAAGRGLQLLFYSVGIGQISSEVPQNLSASRPQDRQFILSSKKLLLSDSGFYLCAWSVPPGINNQPQHFGDGTRLSIL.

The genes are TRBV6-5 and TRBJ2-1, with 7 bases lining up with TRBD2. J lost 6 bases, V lost 4 bases, and 9 bases had no gene match. The CDR3 has 15 residues. Per germline, CDR1 MNHEY and CDR2 SVGAGI. CDR3 nucleotides: TGTGCCAGCAGTTCTCATGGGGGGGGTCTCAATGAGCAGTTCTTC. Translating it yields CASSSHGGGLNEQFF.

The chain links TRBV5-1 to TRBJ1-4; 7 bases fit TRBD1. With 3 bases clipped from V and 4 bases from J, the junction kept 9 bases outside the gene matches. CDR1 is SGHRS and CDR2 is YFSETQ in the germline V gene. The length of the CDR3 is 16 residues. DNA for the CDR3: TGCGCCAGCAGCTCCCTCCGAGCAGGGGGTAATGAAAAACTGTTTTTT. This codes for CASSSLRAGGNEKLFF.

The V call is TRBV27, the J call TRBJ2-2; perhaps TRBD1 as D (6 bases). CDR3 length equals 13 residues. The V end was cut by 6 bases, the J end by 5 bases, with 10 bases between. Germline CDR1 is MNHEY and CDR2 is SMNVEV (reference sequence). The CDR3 is CASRLQGTGELFF. For the CDR3, the DNA is TGTGCCAGCAGGCTACAGGGTACCGGGGAGCTGTTTTTT.

The genes are TRBV2 and TRBJ2-1; the match to TRBD2 covers 10 bases. CDR1 SNHLY and CDR2 FYNNEI come from the germline V gene. J lost 3 bases, V lost 11 bases, and 4 bases had no gene match. The CDR3 is 13 residues long. Here the CDR3 reads CAGVAGGYNEQFF. CDR3 nucleotide sequence: TGTGCCGGTGTAGCGGGGGGCTACAATGAGCAGTTCTTC.

Here the CDR3 reads CASRGLAGGTDTQYF. CDR3 bases: TGCGCCAGCAGGGGCCTAGCGGGGGGTACAGATACGCAGTATTTT. The chain uses TRBV5-1 and TRBJ2-3; TRBD2 agrees at 11 bases. The germline V gene encodes CDR1 SGHRS and CDR2 YFSETQ. After removal of 5 bases from V and 3 bases from J, the junction contained 5 bases not matched to a gene. There are 15 residues in the CDR3.

This chain links TRBV18 with TRBJ2-2; unclear D gene. CDR3 length: 15 amino acids. Germline assignment: CDR1 KGHSH and CDR2 LQKENI. Between the trimmed V and J ends, which lost 1 base and 1 base, there was a span of 7 bases. This CDR3 is CASSPLFQNTGELFF. The CDR3 DNA follows: TGTGCCAGCTCACCACTGTTTCAGAACACCGGGGAGCTGTTTTTT.

The rearrangement links TRBV27 to TRBJ1-5; 7 nucleotides align to TRBD1. Germline CDR1 is MNHEY and CDR2 is SMNVEV (reference sequence). The CDR3 runs 13 residues. J was trimmed by 5 bases and V by 8 bases; bases with no gene match: 6. The CDR3 is CASGYRGHQPQHF. CDR3 DNA sequence: TGTGCCAGCGGCTACAGGGGTCATCAGCCCCAGCATTTT.

The V and J genes are TRBV5-1 and TRBJ1-1, with D possibly matching TRBD1 (5 bases). The CDR3 has 15 amino acids. Trimming took 1 base from V and 4 from J, leaving 14 bases between them. Germline V gene sequence: CDR1 SGHRS, CDR2 YFSETQ. CDR3 sequence reads: CASSLNGALGTEAFF. The CDR3 bases are TGCGCCAGCAGCTTGAATGGGGCGTTAGGCACTGAAGCTTTCTTT.

The chain is built from TRBV15 and TRBJ2-7, with 8 bases matching TRBD1. Trimming at V came to 1 base and at J to 4 bases, leaving 9 bases not matched to a gene. Germline CDR1 is LNHNV and CDR2 is YYDKDF (reference sequence). The CDR3 is 16 amino acids. The CDR3 spells CATSRGGQGRQYEQYF. CDR3 sequence (DNA): TGTGCCACCAGCAGAGGAGGACAGGGAAGGCAATACGAGCAGTACTTC.